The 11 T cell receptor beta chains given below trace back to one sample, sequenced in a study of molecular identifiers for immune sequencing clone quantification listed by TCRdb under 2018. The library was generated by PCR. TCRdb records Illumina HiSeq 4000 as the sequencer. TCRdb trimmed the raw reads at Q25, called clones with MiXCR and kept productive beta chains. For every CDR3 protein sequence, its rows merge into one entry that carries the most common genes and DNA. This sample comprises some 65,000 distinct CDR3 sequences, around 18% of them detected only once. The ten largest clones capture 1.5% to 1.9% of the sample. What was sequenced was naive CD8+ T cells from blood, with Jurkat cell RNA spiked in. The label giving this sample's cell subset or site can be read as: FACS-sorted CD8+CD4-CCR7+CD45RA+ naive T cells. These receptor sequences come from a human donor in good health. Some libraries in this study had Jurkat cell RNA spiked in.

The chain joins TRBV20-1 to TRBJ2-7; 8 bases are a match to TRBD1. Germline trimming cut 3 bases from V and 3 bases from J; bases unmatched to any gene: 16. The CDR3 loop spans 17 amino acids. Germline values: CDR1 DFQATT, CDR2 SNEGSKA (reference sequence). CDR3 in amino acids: CSASATGETGLFYEQYF. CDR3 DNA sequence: TGCAGTGCTAGCGCGACAGGGGAAACAGGCCTATTCTACGAGCAGTACTTC.

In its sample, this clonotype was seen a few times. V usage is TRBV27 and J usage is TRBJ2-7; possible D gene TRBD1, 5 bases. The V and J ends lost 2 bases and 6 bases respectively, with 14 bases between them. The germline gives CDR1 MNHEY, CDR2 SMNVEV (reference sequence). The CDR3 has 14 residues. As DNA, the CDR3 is TGTGCCAGCAGTTTAAAGGGGTCAGGGCGCGAGCAGTACTTC. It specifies CASSLKGSGREQYF.

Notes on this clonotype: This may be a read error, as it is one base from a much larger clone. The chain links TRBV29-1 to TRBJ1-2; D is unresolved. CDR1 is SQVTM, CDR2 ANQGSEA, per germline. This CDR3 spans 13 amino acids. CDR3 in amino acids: CSVELPTNHGYTF. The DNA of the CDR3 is TGCAGCGTTGAACTGCCTACTAACCATGGCTACACCTTC.

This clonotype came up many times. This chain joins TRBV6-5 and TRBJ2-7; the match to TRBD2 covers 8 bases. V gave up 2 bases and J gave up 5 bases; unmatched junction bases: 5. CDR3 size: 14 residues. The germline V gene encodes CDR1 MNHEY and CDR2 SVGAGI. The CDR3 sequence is CASSYEIAGNEQYF. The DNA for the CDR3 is TGTGCCAGCAGTTACGAAATAGCGGGGAACGAGCAGTACTTC.

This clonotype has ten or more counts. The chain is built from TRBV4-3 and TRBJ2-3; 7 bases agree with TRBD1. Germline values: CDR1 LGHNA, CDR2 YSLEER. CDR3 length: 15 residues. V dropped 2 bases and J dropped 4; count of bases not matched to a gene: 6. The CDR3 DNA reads TGCGCCAGCAGCCAAACTACAGGGGTAGCAGATACGCAGTATTTT. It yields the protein CASSQTTGVADTQYF.

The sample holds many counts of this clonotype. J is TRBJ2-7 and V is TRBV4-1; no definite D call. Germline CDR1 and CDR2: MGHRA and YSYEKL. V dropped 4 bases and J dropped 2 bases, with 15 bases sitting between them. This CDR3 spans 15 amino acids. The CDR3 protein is CASSPVGRGTYEQYF. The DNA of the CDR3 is TGCGCCAGCAGCCCCGTTGGACGTGGAACCTACGAGCAGTACTTC.

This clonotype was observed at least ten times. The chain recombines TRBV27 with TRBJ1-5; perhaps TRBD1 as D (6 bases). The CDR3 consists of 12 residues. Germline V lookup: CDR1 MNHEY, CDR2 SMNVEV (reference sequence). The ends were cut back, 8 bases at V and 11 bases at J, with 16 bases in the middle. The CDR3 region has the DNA TGTGCCAGCGGAACACAGGGCGCGGCCCAGCATTTT. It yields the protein CASGTQGAAQHF.

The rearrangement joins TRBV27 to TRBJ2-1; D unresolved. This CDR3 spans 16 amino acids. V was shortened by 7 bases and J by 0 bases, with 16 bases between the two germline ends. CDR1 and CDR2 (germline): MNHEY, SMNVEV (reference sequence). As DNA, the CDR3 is TGTGCCAGCACCATATACGGGCGAAGCTCCTACAATGAGCAGTTCTTC. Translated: CASTIYGRSSYNEQFF.

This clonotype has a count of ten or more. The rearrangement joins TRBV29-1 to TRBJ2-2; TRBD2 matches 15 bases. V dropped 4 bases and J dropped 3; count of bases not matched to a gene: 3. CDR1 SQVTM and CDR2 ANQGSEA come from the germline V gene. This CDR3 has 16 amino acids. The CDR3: CSVGTSGRADTGELFF. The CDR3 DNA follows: TGCAGCGTTGGGACTAGCGGGAGGGCCGACACCGGGGAGCTGTTTTTT.

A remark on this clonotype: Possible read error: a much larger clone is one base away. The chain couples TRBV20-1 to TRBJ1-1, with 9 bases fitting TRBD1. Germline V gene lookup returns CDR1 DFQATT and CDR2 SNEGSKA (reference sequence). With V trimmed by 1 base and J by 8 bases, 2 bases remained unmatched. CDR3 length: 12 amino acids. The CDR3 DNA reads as TGCAGTGCTAGAGTACAGGGGGCGGAAGCTTTCTTT. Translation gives CSARVQGAEAFF.

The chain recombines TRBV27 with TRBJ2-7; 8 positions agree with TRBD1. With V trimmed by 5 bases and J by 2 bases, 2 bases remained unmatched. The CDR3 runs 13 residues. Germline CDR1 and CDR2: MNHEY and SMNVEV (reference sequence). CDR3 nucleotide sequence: TGTGCCAGCAGTGGGACAGGAACCTACGAGCAGTACTTC. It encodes CASSGTGTYEQYF.